The rows below give T cell receptor beta chains drawn from one sample of a study of regulatory T cells in long-lasting Graves disease. TCRdb recomputed calls from the multiplex PCR reads with MiXCR, one row per CDR3 protein. Of 400,000 to 500,000 distinct CDR3 sequences listed, under 25% are singletons. Sample: peripheral blood mononuclear cells (PBMCs), taken when the disease was refractory, from a patient treated with antithyroid drugs. These receptors all come from a female donor with Graves disease. The CDR3 runs from the conserved cysteine through the conserved F or W. Clone size is given for some rows only: seen once, a few or many times, or a class if the clone is expanded.

j_call	cdr3_length	v_call	clone_size	cdr3_aa
TRBJ1-2	15	TRBV19	many	CASSNPGTRIQGYTF
TRBJ2-7	15	TRBV10-3	NA	CAISKQGLETYEQYF
TRBJ2-1	15	TRBV6-2/TRBV6-3	once	CASSYAGGPHNEQFF
TRBJ1-4	16	TRBV9	NA	CASSPGTYSTNEKLFF
TRBJ1-1	13	TRBV11-2	NA	CASRRTDNTEAFF
TRBJ1-2	14	TRBV9	many	CASSKDRGYYGYTF
TRBJ2-3	12	TRBV24-1	NA	CATSDFSDTQYF
TRBJ2-7	14	TRBV11-2	many	CASSLNARGYEQYF
TRBJ1-2	14	TRBV28	many	CASMRQGEGYGYTF
TRBJ1-1	16	TRBV5-1	NA	CASSLQGSGGYTEAFF
TRBJ1-1	15	TRBV5-6	NA	CASSFGGQLNTEAFF
TRBJ2-2	17	TRBV11-2	few	CASSPTNLARNTGELFF
TRBJ1-1	13	TRBV6-2/TRBV6-3	many	CASSYSTGTEAFF
TRBJ1-2	13	TRBV2	many	CASSQSSVYGYTF
TRBJ1-2	14	TRBV20-1	NA	CSARAQGRLYGYTF
TRBJ2-7	14	TRBV27	NA	CASSLSVADYEQYF
TRBJ2-5	14	TRBV12-3/TRBV12-4	many	CASSLGTSQETQYF
TRBJ1-5	13	TRBV19	NA	CASRPTGIQPQHF
TRBJ1-1	12	TRBV20-1	few	CSARSANTEAFF